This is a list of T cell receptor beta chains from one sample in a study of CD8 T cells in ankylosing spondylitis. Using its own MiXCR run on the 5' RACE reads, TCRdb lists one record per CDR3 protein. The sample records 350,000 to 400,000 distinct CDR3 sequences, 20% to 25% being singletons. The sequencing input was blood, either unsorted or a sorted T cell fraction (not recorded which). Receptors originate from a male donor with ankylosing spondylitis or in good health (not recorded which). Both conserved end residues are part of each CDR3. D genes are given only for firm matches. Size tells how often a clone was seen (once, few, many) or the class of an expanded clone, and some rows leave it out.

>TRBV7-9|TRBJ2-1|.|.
TGTGCCAGCAGCCCGCCGGGGTCTCTCGAGCAGTTCTTC
CASSPPGSLEQFF
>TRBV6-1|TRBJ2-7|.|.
TGTGCCAGCAGGATCGATAGCTCCTACGAGCAGTACTTC
CASRIDSSYEQYF
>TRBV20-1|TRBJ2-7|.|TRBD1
TGCAGTGCTAGAGCTCAGGGGGATTTGAGCTCCTACGAGCAGTACTTC
CSARAQGDLSSYEQYF
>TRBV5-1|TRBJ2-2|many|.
TGCGCCAGCAGAGGACTGGACACCGGGGAGCTGTTTTTT
CASRGLDTGELFF
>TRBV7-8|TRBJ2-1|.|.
TGTGCCAGCGCCACCGGGGGTACAGGAGATGAGCAGTTCTTC
CASATGGTGDEQFF
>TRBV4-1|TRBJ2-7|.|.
TGCGCCAGCAGCCAAGGTCCCTGGGGTAGCTCCTACGAGCAGTACTTC
CASSQGPWGSSYEQYF
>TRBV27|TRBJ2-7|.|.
TGTGCCAGCAGTTTACTCCCTCCCCACGGATACGAGCAGTACTTC
CASSLLPPHGYEQYF
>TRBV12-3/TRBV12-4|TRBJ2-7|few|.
TGTGCCAGCAGTTTAGGGACTACTCACAAGTACTTC
CASSLGTTHKYF
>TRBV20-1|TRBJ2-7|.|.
TGCAGTGCTAGAGACATGGACTATGAGGGTGAGCAGTACTTC
CSARDMDYEGEQYF
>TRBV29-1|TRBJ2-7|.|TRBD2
TGCAGCGTTGCGGGGACTAGCGGGGGTGACGAGCAGTACTTC
CSVAGTSGGDEQYF
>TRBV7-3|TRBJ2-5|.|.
TGTGCCAGCAGCCCGTTCCTCGGGGAGACCCAGTACTTC
CASSPFLGETQYF
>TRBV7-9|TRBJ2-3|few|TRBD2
TGTGCCAGCAGCTTATCCCTTAGCGGGGTTAGCACAGATACGCAGTATTTT
CASSLSLSGVSTDTQYF
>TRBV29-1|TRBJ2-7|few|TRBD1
TGCAGCGTTGAAGATGGGCTACAGGGGACGGTCTACGAGCAGTACTTC
CSVEDGLQGTVYEQYF
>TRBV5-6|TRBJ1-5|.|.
TGTGCCAGCAGCTTGGGGCTGGGGAGCAATCAGCCCCAGCATTTT
CASSLGLGSNQPQHF
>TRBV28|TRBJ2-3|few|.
TGTGCCAGCAGTTCCCCCGAACTAGAGTACGCAGATACGCAGTATTTT
CASSSPELEYADTQYF
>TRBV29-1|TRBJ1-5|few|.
TGCAGCGTTGGGGACACACTTCAGCCCCAGCATTTT
CSVGDTLQPQHF
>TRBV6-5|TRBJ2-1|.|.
TGTGCCAGCAGAAAACTTGGCAATGAGCAGTTCTTC
CASRKLGNEQFF
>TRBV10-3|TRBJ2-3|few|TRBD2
TGTGCCATCAGTGTTACTAGCGGGGGCACAGATACGCAGTATTTT
CAISVTSGGTDTQYF
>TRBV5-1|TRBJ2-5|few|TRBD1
TGCGCCAGCAGCACCAGGGGGCGAGAGGAGACCCAGTACTTC
CASSTRGREETQYF
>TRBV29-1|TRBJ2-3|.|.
TGCAGCGGAAACCACGACTGGGTCAGCACAGATACGCAGTATTTT
CSGNHDWVSTDTQYF
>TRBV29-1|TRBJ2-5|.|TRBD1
TGCAGCGTTGAAGGGTTCGGGACAGTGTACCAAGAGACCCAGTACTTC
CSVEGFGTVYQETQYF
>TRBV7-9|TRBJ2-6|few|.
TGTGCCAGCAGCCCCTTCTCTGGGGCCAACGTCCTGACTTTC
CASSPFSGANVLTF
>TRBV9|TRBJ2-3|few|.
TGTGCCAGCAGCACCTCCGGGCGTCCCCCAGATACGCAGTATTTT
CASSTSGRPPDTQYF
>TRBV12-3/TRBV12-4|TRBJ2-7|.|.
TGTGCCAGCAGCCCTGGACAGATCGAGCAGTACTTC
CASSPGQIEQYF
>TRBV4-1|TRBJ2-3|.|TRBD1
TGCGCCAGCAGCCAGGGACAGGGGGGTACGCAGTATTTT
CASSQGQGGTQYF
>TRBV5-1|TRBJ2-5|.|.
TGCGCCAGCAGCTTGGACACGATGTACCAAGAGACCCAGTACTTC
CASSLDTMYQETQYF
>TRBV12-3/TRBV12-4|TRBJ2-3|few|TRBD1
TGTGCCAGCAGTCCCAGCTCAGGGGGCTTCACAGATACGCAGTATTTT
CASSPSSGGFTDTQYF
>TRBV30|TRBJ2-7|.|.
TGTGCCTGGAGGACAGGCAACGAGCAGTACTTC
CAWRTGNEQYF
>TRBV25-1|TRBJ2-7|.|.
TGTGCCAGCAGCCTAACTACAGAGTACGAGCAGTACTTC
CASSLTTEYEQYF
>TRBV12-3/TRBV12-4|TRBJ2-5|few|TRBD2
TGTGCCAGCAGACTAGCGGGGGCCGGAAGGGAAGAGACCCAGTACTTC
CASRLAGAGREETQYF
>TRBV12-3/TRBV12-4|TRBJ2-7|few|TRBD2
TGTGCCAGCAGTCCGGGACTAGCACCCGAGCAGTACTTC
CASSPGLAPEQYF
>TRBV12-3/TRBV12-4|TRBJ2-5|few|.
TGTGCCAGCAGTTTATCGTTTGGGGTTGGGAGTGAGACCCAGTACTTC
CASSLSFGVGSETQYF
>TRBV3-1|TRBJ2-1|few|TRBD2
TGTGCCAGCAGGGGTGCTAGCGGGGGGGCCACCTACAATGAGCAGTTCTTC
CASRGASGGATYNEQFF
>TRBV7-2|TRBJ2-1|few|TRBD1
TGTGCCAGCAGCTCGACAGGGGGGGGTTACAATGAGCAGTTCTTC
CASSSTGGGYNEQFF
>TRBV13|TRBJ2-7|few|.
TGTGCCAGCAGCGCCGCTAACTCCTACGAGCAGTACTTC
CASSAANSYEQYF
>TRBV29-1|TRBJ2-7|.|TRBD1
TGCAGCGCCAGGACAGGGACCTACGAGCAGTACTTC
CSARTGTYEQYF
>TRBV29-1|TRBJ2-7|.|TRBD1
TGCAGCGTTGTAGGGGGCCTCTCTACCTACGAGCAGTACTTC
CSVVGGLSTYEQYF
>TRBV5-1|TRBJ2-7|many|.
TGCGCCAGCGCAGGCCGGATCTCCTACGAGCAGTACTTC
CASAGRISYEQYF
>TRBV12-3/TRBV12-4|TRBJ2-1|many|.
TGTGCCAGCAGTCACGCGTCCTACAATGAGCAGTTCTTC
CASSHASYNEQFF
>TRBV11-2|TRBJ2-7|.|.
TGTGCCAGCAGCTTAGCAGGCACTGCTTACGAGCAGTACTTC
CASSLAGTAYEQYF
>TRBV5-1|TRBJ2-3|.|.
TGCGCCAGCAGCTTGGGAGGGTCTGCTAGCACAGATACGCAGTATTTT
CASSLGGSASTDTQYF
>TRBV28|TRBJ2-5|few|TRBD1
TGTGCCAGCAGGCCCTCCACAGGGGGTCTGAGGGAGACCCAGTACTTC
CASRPSTGGLRETQYF